This record looks at one TCR beta chain sequence and its context. Its target is unknown. TCRdb's copy holds only in-frame clones and misses some; the assay was immunoSEQ multiplex PCR. The sample lists a few thousand clones; roughly 96% were seen once. The data were obtained in a study of monozygotic twins with cystic fibrosis. Study results and caveats: Monozygotic CF twins shared more identical nucleotide clonotypes than unrelated patients. Median Simpson clonality of roughly 0.01 suggested naive T cells predominated.

The CDR3 has 16 residues. The V end was cut by 5 bases, the J end by 6 bases, with 22 bases between. Germline CDR1 and CDR2: SGHTA and FQGTGA. The material sequenced was blood. The V and J genes are TRBV7-3 and TRBJ1-2; possibly TRBD1 for D (5 bases). The clonotype comes from a boy aged 2 to 10 with cystic fibrosis. The CDR3 sequence: CASSATRQGLEDGYTF. The CDR3 DNA reads as TGTGCCAGCAGCGCGACGCGGCAGGGTTTGGAGGATGGCTACACCTTC.